These 11 T cell receptor beta chains share one sample of origin, sequenced in a study of T cell repertoires in cytomegalovirus infection. TCRdb fed the reads into MiXCR, producing one record per CDR3 protein. This sample has 150,000 or so distinct CDR3 sequences, with approximately 17% found just once. The specimen was CD8+ T cells from PBMCs. These receptors originate from a human donor in good health (CMV status not recorded). Some clones in this sample may be carry-over from other donors' samples.

This clonotype was seen a handful of times. The genes are TRBV7-8 and TRBJ2-2; D unclear. Per germline, CDR1 SGHVS and CDR2 FQNEAQ. The V end was cut by 2 bases, the J end by 9 bases, with 16 bases between. The CDR3 consists of 15 residues. The CDR3 region has the DNA TGTGCCAGCAGCTTACCGTTCGGACGTCCGAGGGAGCTGTTTTTT. This gives the protein CASSLPFGRPRELFF. Supplemented by reference TRBV7-8 and TRBJ2-2, the full variable domain reads GAGVSQSPRYKVAKRGQDVALRCDPISGHVSLFWYQQALGQGPEFLTYFQNEAQLDKSGLPSDRFFAERPEGSVSTLKIQRTQQEDSAVYLCASSLPFGRPRELFFGEGSRLTVL.

This clonotype was recorded only once. The junction departs from germline at one end; a sequencing error may be responsible. This chain joins TRBV6-6 and TRBJ2-7, with D unclear. The CDR3 loop spans 12 amino acids. CDR1 is MNHNY, CDR2 SVGAGI, per germline (reference sequence). CDR3 nucleotide sequence: TGTGCCAGCCGTTACTCGTTGTCCGAGCAGTACTTC. This translates into CASRYSLSEQYF.

This clonotype was observed a few times. V and J are TRBV7-2 and TRBJ1-5; no firm D call. This CDR3 is 15 amino acids long. Trimming cost V 3 bases and J 0 bases, with 9 bases left between them. Germline assignment: CDR1 SGHTA and CDR2 FQGNSA. CDR3 sequence reads: CASSLAGYSNQPQHF. CDR3 nucleotide sequence: TGTGCCAGCAGCTTGGCCGGATATAGCAATCAGCCCCAGCATTTT.

V usage is TRBV6-2 or TRBV6-3 and J usage is TRBJ2-5; TRBD2 aligns across 8 bases. Germline-derived CDR1 and CDR2 are MNHEY and SVGEGT. The CDR3 consists of 17 residues. With V trimmed by 2 bases and J by 5 bases, 13 bases remained unmatched. CDR3 nucleotides: TGTGCCAGCAGTTACCCCCCCAGAGCGGGAGATTTGGAGACCCAGTACTTC. Translation: CASSYPPRAGDLETQYF.

The V gene is TRBV6-5, the J gene TRBJ2-7; D is unresolved. V dropped 3 bases and J dropped 0 bases, with 15 bases sitting between them. The CDR3 is 16 residues long. From germline, CDR1 is MNHEY and CDR2 SVGAGI. In DNA, the CDR3 is TGTGCCAGCAGTTATGGTCACGGAGCGTCCTCCTACGAGCAGTACTTC. It yields the protein CASSYGHGASSYEQYF.

This sequence joins TRBV7-3 and TRBJ1-1; D is uncertain. The CDR3 length is 16 residues. The germline V gene encodes CDR1 SGHTA and CDR2 FQGTGA. V shed 1 base and J shed 1 base, with 13 bases lying between them. Written as DNA, the CDR3 is TGTGCCAGCAGCTTAATAAGAAGGACCCGGAACACTGAAGCTTTCTTT. Protein: CASSLIRRTRNTEAFF.

The gene calls are TRBV7-3 and TRBJ1-4; possible D gene TRBD1, 5 bases. Between the trimmed V and J ends, which lost 5 bases and 6 bases, there was a span of 16 bases. CDR3 size: 15 residues. Germline CDR1 SGHTA, CDR2 FQGTGA. The chain's CDR3 is CASSKGWGGDEKLFF. CDR3 bases: TGTGCCAGCAGCAAGGGATGGGGGGGTGATGAAAAACTGTTTTTT.

V gene TRBV7-9 combines with J gene TRBJ1-6, with unresolved D. The V end was cut by 4 bases, the J end by 13 bases, with 8 bases between. The CDR3 spans 11 residues. CDR1 and CDR2 from the germline V gene are SEHNR and FQNEAQ (reference sequence). CDR3 sequence reads: CASSSRLPLHF. The CDR3 DNA reads TGTGCCAGCAGCTCCCGGTTGCCCCTCCACTTT.

The chain couples TRBV6-2 or TRBV6-3 to TRBJ1-1; a possible D gene is TRBD1 (5 bases). The CDR3 is 12 amino acids. Germline CDR1 and CDR2: MNHEY and SVGEGT. With 5 bases removed from V and 5 bases from J, the gap between germline ends came to 9 bases. CDR3 nucleotides: TGTGCCAGCAGTGATCGGGGGACTGAAGCTTTCTTT. Encoded protein: CASSDRGTEAFF.

The sample holds a few counts of this clonotype. The V gene is TRBV14, the J gene TRBJ1-1, with D hard to call. V was cut by 4 bases and J by 5 bases, with 14 bases left in between. Germline CDR1 and CDR2: SGHDN and FVKESK. The length of the CDR3 is 14 residues. CDR3 region: CASSRPSVGTEAFF. CDR3 sequence (DNA): TGTGCCAGCAGCCGACCAAGCGTGGGGACTGAAGCTTTCTTT.

This clonotype has just a few counts. The chain couples TRBV12-5 to TRBJ2-7; the match to TRBD1 covers 8 bases. Germline V CDR1 and CDR2: LGHNT, FRNRAP. The CDR3 runs to 15 residues. The V and J ends lost 2 bases and 3 bases, in that order; junction bases with no gene match: 6. The chain's CDR3 is CASGLLNRGDYEQYF. The DNA of the CDR3 is TGTGCTAGTGGTTTGCTGAACAGGGGGGACTACGAGCAGTACTTC.